This is a list of T cell receptor beta chains from one sample in a study of OX40 agonist ivuxolimab in advanced cancers. Assay used: immunoSEQ multiplex PCR; TCRdb lists only in-frame clones, some missing. The sample shows just under 65,000 clones, under 95% of them seen only once. The specimen comprised CD4+ or CD8+ T cells sorted from blood, sampled in a trial of the OX40 agonist ivuxolimab. The receptors stem from an adult with an advanced solid tumor such as melanoma, head and neck, liver or kidney cancer. Both conserved end residues are part of each CDR3. Some rows have no size entry. The others give once, few or many, or a class for an expanded clone.

V	J	size	CDR3
TRBV2	TRBJ2-2	few	CASNVGAGELFF
TRBV27	TRBJ2-7	.	CASSELTGIYEQYF
TRBV27	TRBJ1-5	.	CASTTMNQPQHF
TRBV18	TRBJ2-2	.	CASSPGQLETGELFF
TRBV10-1	TRBJ2-7	.	CASSDGSSGMSSYEQYF
TRBV18	TRBJ2-1	once	CASSPELGNEQFF
TRBV11-2	TRBJ2-5	.	CASSFVRGSQETQYF
TRBV9	TRBJ2-3	.	CASSSGQLTDTQYF
TRBV7-2	TRBJ2-2	.	CASSLVGGGHGGELFF
TRBV18	TRBJ1-4	.	CASSQTGNEKLFF
TRBV7-9	TRBJ1-5	.	CASSRRDNQPQHF
TRBV30	TRBJ2-1	.	CAWSVGGERWRANEQFF
TRBV28	TRBJ2-5	.	CASSLTSGPGLETQYF
TRBV27	TRBJ2-2	.	CASKLGGNTGELFF
TRBV28	TRBJ2-1	.	CASTRVGEQFF
TRBV28	TRBJ1-2	.	CASATGNYGYTF
TRBV21-1	TRBJ2-7	.	CASREVCSSYEQYF
TRBV27	TRBJ2-7	few	CASSLGVTSYEQYF
TRBV11-3	TRBJ2-2	.	CASSPTAGASGELFF
TRBV19	TRBJ1-5	.	CASRGDVSNQPQHF
TRBV4-1	TRBJ1-1	.	CASSFPGQVRRNTEAFF
TRBV30	TRBJ2-2	once	CAWSVPDRETGELFF
TRBV7-2	TRBJ2-7	once	CASSNPGLPYEQYF
TRBV30	TRBJ1-2	.	CAWSVRDRGYGYTF
TRBV5-4	TRBJ2-2	.	CASSLVETGELFF
TRBV6-1	TRBJ1-1	.	CASSENRNTEAFF
TRBV9	TRBJ2-5	once	CASSVGLKETQYF
TRBV5-1	TRBJ2-1	.	CASSPLPGVGVHNEQFF
TRBV30	TRBJ2-7	.	CAWGTGPYEQYF
TRBV4-2	TRBJ2-5	.	CASSQPGGETQYF
TRBV5-1	TRBJ2-3	.	CASRQLAGETTDTQYF
TRBV27	TRBJ1-2	.	CASSLPGYGYTF
TRBV5-1	TRBJ2-3	.	CASSLAQGPTDTQYF
TRBV7-9	TRBJ2-7	once	CASSLTPGWYEQYF
TRBV11-2	TRBJ2-1	.	CASSSAGGKGVHYNEQFF
TRBV10-3	TRBJ1-5	.	CAIRNDRAHNQPQHF
TRBV7-9	TRBJ1-2	.	CASSLEAGGGYGYTF
TRBV28	TRBJ1-2	.	CASKTGHHYGYTF
TRBV19	TRBJ2-1	.	CASSTRTSGRTPLYNEQFF
TRBV27	TRBJ1-1	.	CASSRSGTVNTEAFF
TRBV5-1	TRBJ2-7	once	CASSLDYPLSGSYEQYF
TRBV28	TRBJ2-2	.	CASSFVGTGARELFF
TRBV2	TRBJ1-5	.	CASTTGWGDQPQHF
TRBV19	TRBJ2-2	.	CASGYTGELFF
TRBV6-5	TRBJ1-6	.	CASSDGQVPSPLHF